The sequence of this T cell receptor (beta chain) was determined in a study of cytomegalovirus exposure and HLA in healthy donors. Despite likely unrecorded immune exposures, the donors were nominally healthy at the time of sampling. Whole-study results and caveats: In vitro checks showed that a few CMV-associated chains really do target CMV antigens. There were over 150 TCR beta chains listed as cytomegalovirus-associated.

CDR1 is MNHNS, CDR2 SASEGT, per germline. The CDR3 has 13 residues. With 3 bases clipped from V and 7 bases from J, the junction kept 5 bases outside the gene matches. The sample holds a few counts of this clone. Its antigen is unknown. PCR amplification relied on 60 Vbeta primers (plus 13 Jbeta primers). Authors' processing steps: About 83 million unique TCR beta chains, some 11 million shared, were counted in a later analysis. Data came from immunoSEQ multiplex PCR; TCRdb stores just in-frame clones and leaves some out. V, J and clone size reflect that table, while D and trimming were determined from the DNA. The table lists under 150,000 clones, 70% to 85% of them singletons.

The sequencing sample was made of PBMCs. V is TRBV6-1 and J is TRBJ1-1; 7 bases map to TRBD1. The source of this sequence is a boy younger than 10 in good health and CMV-seronegative. The CDR3 loop is CASSEGQRFEAFF. As DNA, the CDR3 is TGTGCCAGCAGTGAGGGACAGCGATTTGAAGCTTTCTTT.